Following are 7 T cell receptor beta chains from one sample sequenced in a study of T cells in Graves' hyperthyroidism and ophthalmopathy. What was amplified from RNA transcripts were TCR beta CDR3 regions. The primer set for the first-round RT-PCR of the TCR CDR3 was HTBI. TCRdb used MiXCR to reprocess the multiplex PCR reads, holding one entry per CDR3 protein. Of hundreds of thousands of distinct CDR3 sequences detected, roughly 37% appear once; the ten largest clones hold 8% to 9%. Sequencing used blood. The receptor set was obtained from a man younger than 35 with Graves' hyperthyroidism.

This clonotype was counted many times. As DNA, the CDR3 is TGTGCCAGCTGGGACAGGGGGCGGGAGCAGTACTTC. This codes for CASWDRGREQYF. This chain uses TRBV2 with TRBJ2-7, with 12 bases matching TRBD1. Germline CDR1 SNHLY, CDR2 FYNNEI. The CDR3 contains 12 residues. J gave up 7 bases and V 8 bases, and 3 bases lay outside the gene matches.

This clonotype has a count of ten or more. This sequence joins TRBV2 and TRBJ2-5, with 10 bases lining up with TRBD2. Trimming took 6 bases from V and 5 from J; bases not matched to a gene: 9. The CDR3 totals 15 residues. The germline gives CDR1 SNHLY, CDR2 FYNNEI. Here the CDR3 DNA reads TGTGCCAGCAGAGCGGGGACTAGCGAGGGGGAGACCCAGTACTTC. It specifies CASRAGTSEGETQYF.

This rearrangement joins TRBV5-8 to TRBJ1-5; 8 bases map to TRBD1. Germline CDR1 reads SGHTS; CDR2 reads YDEGEE. With V trimmed by 3 bases and J by 6 bases, 5 bases remained unmatched. The CDR3 is 14 amino acids. CDR3 bases: TGTGCCAGCAGCTCGGACAGGGAGGCTCAGCCCCAGCATTTT. Amino acids: CASSSDREAQPQHF.

The rearrangement links TRBV2 to TRBJ1-1; D is unclear. This CDR3 is built from 13 residues. The V end lost 2 bases, the J end lost 1 base, and 5 bases lay between the germline ends. Germline V gene sequence: CDR1 SNHLY, CDR2 FYNNEI. The CDR3 bases are TGTGCCAGCAGTGAAAGGTGGAACACTGAAGCTTTCTTT. It codes for CASSERWNTEAFF.

The genes are TRBV20-1 and TRBJ2-5, with 8 bases that match TRBD1. V was clipped by 5 bases and J by 11 bases; unmatched bases: 16. The CDR3 has 14 amino acids. The germline CDR1 and CDR2 sequences are DFQATT and SNEGSKA (reference sequence). The CDR3 loop is CSAEGQVRTDTQYF. In DNA, the CDR3 is TGCAGTGCTGAGGGACAGGTTCGCACAGATACGCAGTACTTC.

V usage is TRBV7-3 and J usage is TRBJ1-1; 7 positions match TRBD1. There are 12 residues in the CDR3. The V segment lost 5 bases and the J segment 11 bases; nucleotides outside the gene matches: 8. Germline V lookup: CDR1 SGHTA, CDR2 FQGTGA. This CDR3 reads CASSKQGIEAFF. The CDR3 DNA reads as TGTGCCAGCAGCAAACAGGGGATCGAGGCTTTCTTT.

The rearrangement joins TRBV7-9 to TRBJ2-7; tentative D call: TRBD2 (6 bases). Trimming removed 5 bases from V and 6 bases from J, with 14 bases in between. In germline, CDR1 is SEHNR, CDR2 FQNEAQ (reference sequence). The CDR3 loop spans 13 amino acids. CDR3 nucleotide sequence: TGTGCCAGCAGCGCCGTCCGGGGGTCCGAGCAGTACTTC. It yields the protein CASSAVRGSEQYF.